Listed below are T cell receptor beta chains from one sample, sequenced in a study of blood T cells in healthy people across ages. Via MiXCR, TCRdb re-called the 5' RACE reads, giving one row per CDR3 protein. Here the sample spans 1.5 million or so distinct CDR3 sequences, about 42% being singletons. The sequenced sample was blood. All receptors come from a woman aged 18 to 35 in good health. The CDR3 runs from the conserved cysteine through the conserved F or W. D genes are given only for firm matches. The size entry is marked missing in some rows and otherwise reads once, few, many or a size class.

j_call cdr3_length v_call clone_size d_call cdr3_aa cdr3_nt
TRBJ2-2 16 TRBV5-8 . TRBD1 CASSPWTGKDTGELFF TGTGCCAGCAGCCCATGGACAGGGAAGGACACCGGGGAGCTGTTTTTT
TRBJ1-2 15 TRBV7-2 few . CASSFTGFANYGYTF TGTGCCAGCAGCTTTACAGGATTCGCCAACTATGGCTACACCTTC
TRBJ2-7 14 TRBV12-3/TRBV12-4 few . CASSLGGLYNEQYF TGTGCCAGCAGTTTAGGGGGCCTATACAATGAGCAGTACTTC
TRBJ1-2 13 TRBV10-2 few TRBD1 CASTNRGSQGYTF TGCGCCAGCACGAACAGGGGATCTCAGGGCTACACCTTC
TRBJ1-2 14 TRBV12-3/TRBV12-4 . . CASTTLGGVRGYTF TGTGCCAGCACTACGCTGGGCGGGGTACGTGGCTACACCTTC
TRBJ1-2 17 TRBV5-6 . . CASSLGADLLGFYGYTF TGTGCCAGCAGCTTGGGAGCCGACCTCCTGGGGTTTTATGGCTACACCTTC
TRBJ2-5 15 TRBV2 . . CASTEGPRAQETQYF TGTGCCAGCACCGAGGGGCCCAGAGCCCAAGAGACCCAGTACTTC
TRBJ1-1 15 TRBV7-2 few TRBD1 CASSSVGGLGTEAFF TGTGCCAGCAGCTCCGTAGGGGGCCTGGGGACTGAAGCTTTCTTT
TRBJ1-1 17 TRBV4-2 few . CASSQDGFGGADTEAFF TGTGCCAGCAGCCAAGATGGGTTTGGGGGGGCGGACACTGAAGCTTTCTTT
TRBJ2-1 13 TRBV29-1 . . CSVDPGIQETQFF TGCAGCGTGGACCCGGGGATCCAAGAGACCCAGTTCTTC
TRBJ2-1 17 TRBV2 few TRBD2 CASSEALLAGAYNEQFF TGTGCCAGCAGTGAAGCGCTTCTAGCGGGAGCCTACAATGAGCAGTTCTTC
TRBJ1-6 13 TRBV5-4 . . CASTDGGISPLHF TGTGCCAGCACCGACGGAGGGATTTCACCCCTCCACTTT
TRBJ1-5 14 TRBV6-1 few . CASRRASSNQPPHF TGTGCCAGCAGAAGGGCAAGTTCGAATCAGCCCCCGCATTTT
TRBJ2-7 14 TRBV20-1 few TRBD2 CSARPSGKTYEQYF TGCAGTGCCAGGCCTAGCGGTAAAACCTACGAGCAGTACTTC
TRBJ1-6 14 TRBV12-3/TRBV12-4 . . CASSSGTPGSPLHF TGTGCCAGCAGTTCTGGGACCCCTGGTTCACCCCTCCACTTT
TRBJ1-4 14 TRBV7-2 . TRBD1 CASSAGTAREKLFF TGTGCCAGCAGCGCCGGGACAGCTCGTGAAAAACTGTTTTTT
TRBJ1-2 12 TRBV4-1 . . CASSFATLGYTF TGCGCCAGCAGCTTTGCCACCTTGGGCTACACCTTC
TRBJ1-2 14 TRBV7-2 . . CASSLVHEAYGYTF TGTGCCAGCAGCTTAGTTCACGAGGCGTATGGCTACACCTTC
TRBJ1-1 13 TRBV10-3 . . CAISGGLFPEAFF TGTGCCATCAGTGGAGGCCTGTTCCCTGAAGCTTTCTTT